The 5 T cell receptor beta chains in this list originate from one sample, sequenced in a study of OX40 agonist ivuxolimab in advanced cancers. The repertoire was sequenced with immunoSEQ multiplex PCR; TCRdb's copy has only in-frame clones and lacks some. This sample yields some 83,000 clones, of which approximately 84% are seen a single time; around 7.3% belongs to the top ten. The sequencing used CD4+ or CD8+ T cells sorted from blood, collected in a trial of the OX40 agonist ivuxolimab. These receptors came from an adult with an advanced solid tumor such as melanoma, head and neck, liver or kidney cancer.

The rearrangement joins TRBV9 to TRBJ2-6, with unresolved D. Trimming removed 3 bases from V and 5 bases from J, with 9 bases in between. This CDR3 has 14 residues. From germline, CDR1 is SGDLS and CDR2 YYNGEE. The CDR3 DNA is TGTGCCAGCAGCGGATTTATTAGGGCCAACGTCCTGACTTTC. Amino acid sequence: CASSGFIRANVLTF.

The chain recombines TRBV6-1 with TRBJ1-1; 7 nucleotides line up with TRBD1. V dropped 7 bases and J dropped 1; count of bases not matched to a gene: 6. The CDR3 contains 14 residues. Germline V gene sequence: CDR1 MNHNS, CDR2 SASEGT. This CDR3 is CASTKDRSNTEAFF. CDR3 DNA sequence: TGTGCCAGCACCAAGGACAGGTCGAACACTGAAGCTTTCTTT.

The V gene is TRBV10-3, the J gene TRBJ1-5; D unclear. This CDR3 has 13 amino acids. CDR1 ENHRY and CDR2 SYGVKD come from the germline V gene. V dropped 2 bases and J dropped 2 bases, with 4 bases sitting between them. This CDR3 is CAISENGNQPQHF. The CDR3 DNA follows: TGTGCCATCAGTGAGAACGGCAATCAGCCCCAGCATTTT.

The chain has TRBV7-2 and TRBJ2-7; 9 bases map to TRBD2. The junction had 10 bases not matched to a gene; V was cut back by 8 bases and J by 2 bases. Germline V gene sequence: CDR1 SGHTA, CDR2 FQGNSA. There are 15 residues in the CDR3. The CDR3 nucleotides read TGTGCCAGCTCCTTGGCGGCGGGAGGGCCCTACGAGCAGTACTTC. Protein: CASSLAAGGPYEQYF.

This clone was detected only once. The chain has TRBV7-2 and TRBJ1-1; D may be TRBD1 (5 bases). Germline loops: CDR1 SGHTA, CDR2 FQGNSA. This CDR3 spans 16 amino acids. The V end lost 7 bases, the J end lost 5 bases, and 23 bases lay between the germline ends. The CDR3 spells CASTHGGGRRKTEAFF. The DNA of the CDR3 is TGTGCCAGCACCCACGGGGGGGGGAGGAGGAAGACTGAAGCTTTCTTT.